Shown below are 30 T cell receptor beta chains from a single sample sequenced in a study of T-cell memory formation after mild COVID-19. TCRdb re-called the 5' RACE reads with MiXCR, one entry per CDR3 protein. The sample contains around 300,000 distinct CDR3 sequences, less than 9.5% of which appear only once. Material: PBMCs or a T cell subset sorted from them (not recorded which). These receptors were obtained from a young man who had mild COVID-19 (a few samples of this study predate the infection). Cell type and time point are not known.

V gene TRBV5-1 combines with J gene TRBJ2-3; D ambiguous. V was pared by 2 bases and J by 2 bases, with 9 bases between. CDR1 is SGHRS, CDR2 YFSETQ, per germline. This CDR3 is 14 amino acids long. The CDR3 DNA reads TGCGCCAGCAGCTTTGACAAACCCACAGATACGCAGTATTTT. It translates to CASSFDKPTDTQYF.

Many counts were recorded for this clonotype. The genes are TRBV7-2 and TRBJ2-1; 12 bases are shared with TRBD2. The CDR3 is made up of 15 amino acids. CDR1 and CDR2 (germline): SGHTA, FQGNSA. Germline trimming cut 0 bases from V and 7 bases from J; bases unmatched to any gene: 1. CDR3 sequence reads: CASSLAGTSGNEQFF. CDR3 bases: TGTGCCAGCAGCTTAGCGGGGACTAGCGGGAATGAGCAGTTCTTC.

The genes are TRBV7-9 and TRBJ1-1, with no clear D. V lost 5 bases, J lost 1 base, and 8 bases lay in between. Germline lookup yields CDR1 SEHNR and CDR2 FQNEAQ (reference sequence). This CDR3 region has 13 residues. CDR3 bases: TGTGCCAGCAGCAAGTCAGGGAACACTGAAGCTTTCTTT. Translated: CASSKSGNTEAFF.

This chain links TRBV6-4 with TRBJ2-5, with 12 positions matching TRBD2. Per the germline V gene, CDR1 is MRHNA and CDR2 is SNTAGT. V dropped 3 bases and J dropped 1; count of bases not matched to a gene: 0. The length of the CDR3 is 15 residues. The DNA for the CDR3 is TGTGCCAGCAGTGAGACTAGCGGGGGCCAAGAGACCCAGTACTTC. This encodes CASSETSGGQETQYF.

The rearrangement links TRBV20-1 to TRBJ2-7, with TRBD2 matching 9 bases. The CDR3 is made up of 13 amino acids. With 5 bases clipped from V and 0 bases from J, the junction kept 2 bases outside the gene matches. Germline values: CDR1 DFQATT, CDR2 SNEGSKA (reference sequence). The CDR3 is CSAGTSLSYEQYF. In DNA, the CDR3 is TGCAGTGCTGGGACTAGCCTCTCCTACGAGCAGTACTTC.

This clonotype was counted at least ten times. Here the CDR3 DNA reads TGCGCCAGCAAGTACGGACAGCAGCAAGAGACCCAGTACTTC. Amino acids: CASKYGQQQETQYF. This chain connects TRBV5-1 to TRBJ2-5; D is perhaps TRBD1 (6 bases). The germline CDR1 and CDR2 sequences are SGHRS and YFSETQ. V lost 6 bases and J lost 2, with 14 bases in between. CDR3 length: 14 residues.

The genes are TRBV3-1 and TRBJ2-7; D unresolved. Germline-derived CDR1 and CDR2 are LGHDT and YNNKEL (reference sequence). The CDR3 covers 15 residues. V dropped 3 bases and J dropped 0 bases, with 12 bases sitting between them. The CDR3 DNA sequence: TGTGCCAGCAGCCAGACGCCAGAGAGCTCCTACGAGCAGTACTTC. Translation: CASSQTPESSYEQYF.

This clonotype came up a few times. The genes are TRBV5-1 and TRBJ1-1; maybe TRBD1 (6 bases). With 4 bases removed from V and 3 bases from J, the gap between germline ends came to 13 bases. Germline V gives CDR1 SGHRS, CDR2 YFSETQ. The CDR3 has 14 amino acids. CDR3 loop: CASSTNRADTEAFF. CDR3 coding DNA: TGCGCCAGCAGCACCAACAGGGCTGACACTGAAGCTTTCTTT.

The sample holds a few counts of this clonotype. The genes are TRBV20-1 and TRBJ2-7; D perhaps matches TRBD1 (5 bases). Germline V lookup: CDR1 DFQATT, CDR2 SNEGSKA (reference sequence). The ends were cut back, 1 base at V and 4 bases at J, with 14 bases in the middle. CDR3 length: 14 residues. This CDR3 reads CSARVEGVGYEQYF. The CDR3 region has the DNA TGCAGTGCTAGAGTTGAAGGGGTCGGATACGAGCAGTACTTC.

In nucleotides, the CDR3 is TGTGCCAGCAGCTTACTGGGATTGGGCGGGGGTTCCTACAATGAGCAGTTCTTC. This gives the protein CASSLLGLGGGSYNEQFF. This sequence joins TRBV7-9 and TRBJ2-1, with TRBD2 identical over 7 bases. V lost 2 bases and J lost 1; bases outside the gene matches: 11. Germline values: CDR1 SEHNR, CDR2 FQNEAQ (reference sequence). CDR3 size: 18 residues.

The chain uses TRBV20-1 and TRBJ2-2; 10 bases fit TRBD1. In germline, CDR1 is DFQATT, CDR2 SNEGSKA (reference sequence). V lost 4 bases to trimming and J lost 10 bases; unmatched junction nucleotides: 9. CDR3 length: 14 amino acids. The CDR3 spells CSAIRQGASEELFF. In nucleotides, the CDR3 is TGCAGTGCTATTAGACAGGGGGCTAGTGAGGAGCTGTTTTTT.

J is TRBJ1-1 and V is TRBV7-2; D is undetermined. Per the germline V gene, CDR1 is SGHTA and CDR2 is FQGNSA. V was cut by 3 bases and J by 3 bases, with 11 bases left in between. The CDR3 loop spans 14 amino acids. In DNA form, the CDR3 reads TGTGCCAGCAGCTTTAGTCGAGACTACACTGAAGCTTTCTTT. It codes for CASSFSRDYTEAFF.

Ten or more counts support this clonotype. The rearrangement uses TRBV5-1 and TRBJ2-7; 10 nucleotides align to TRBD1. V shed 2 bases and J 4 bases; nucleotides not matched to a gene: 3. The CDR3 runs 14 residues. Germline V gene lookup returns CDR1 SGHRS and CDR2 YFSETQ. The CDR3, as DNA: TGCGCCAGCAGCTTAGGGACAGGGGCATACGAGCAGTACGTC. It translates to CASSLGTGAYEQYV.

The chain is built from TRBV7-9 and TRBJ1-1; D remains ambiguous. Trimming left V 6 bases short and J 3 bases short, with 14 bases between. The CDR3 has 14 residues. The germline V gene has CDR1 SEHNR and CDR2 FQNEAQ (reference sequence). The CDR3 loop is CASRNPATYTEAFF. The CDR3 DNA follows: TGTGCCAGCAGAAACCCAGCTACTTACACTGAAGCTTTCTTT.

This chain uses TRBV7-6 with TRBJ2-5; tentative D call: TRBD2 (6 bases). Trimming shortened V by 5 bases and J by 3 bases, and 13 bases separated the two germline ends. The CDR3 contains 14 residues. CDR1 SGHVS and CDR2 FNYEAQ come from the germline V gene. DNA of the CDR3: TGTGCCAGCAGCCCAATTGGCGGGGAAGAGACCCAGTACTTC. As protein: CASSPIGGEETQYF.

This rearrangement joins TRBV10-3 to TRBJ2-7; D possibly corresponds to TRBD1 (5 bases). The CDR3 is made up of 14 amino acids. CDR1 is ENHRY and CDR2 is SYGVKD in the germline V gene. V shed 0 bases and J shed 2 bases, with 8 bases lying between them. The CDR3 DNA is TGTGCCATCAGTGAGTCGGGGCGGCCCTACGAGCAGTACGTC. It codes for CAISESGRPYEQYV.

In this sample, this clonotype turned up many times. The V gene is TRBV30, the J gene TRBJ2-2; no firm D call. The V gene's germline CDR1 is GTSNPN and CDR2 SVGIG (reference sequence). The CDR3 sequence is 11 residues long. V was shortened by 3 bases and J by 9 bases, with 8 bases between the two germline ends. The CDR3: CAWSLSWELFF. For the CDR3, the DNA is TGTGCCTGGAGCCTTAGTTGGGAGCTGTTTTTT.

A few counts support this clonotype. CDR3 nucleotides: TGTGCCAGCAGAGCGGCAGACCTGAACACTGAAGCTTTCTTT. Translated, it gives CASRAADLNTEAFF. The V gene is TRBV6-2 or TRBV6-3, the J gene TRBJ1-1; D unresolved. This CDR3 comprises 14 residues. Trimming pared 6 bases from V and 0 bases from J, leaving 11 bases between. Looked up from germline, CDR1 is MNHEY and CDR2 is SVGEGT.

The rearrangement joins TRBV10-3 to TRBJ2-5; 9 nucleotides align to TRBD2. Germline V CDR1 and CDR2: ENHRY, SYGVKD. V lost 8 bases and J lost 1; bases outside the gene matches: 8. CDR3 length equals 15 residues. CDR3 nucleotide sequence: TGTGCCATCGGGGCCCAGCGGGGGGTCCAAGAGACCCAGTACTTC. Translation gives CAIGAQRGVQETQYF.

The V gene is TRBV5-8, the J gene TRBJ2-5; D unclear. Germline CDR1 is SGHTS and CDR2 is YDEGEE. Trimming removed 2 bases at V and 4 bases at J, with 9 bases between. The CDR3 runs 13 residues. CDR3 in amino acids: CASSFVDSETQYF. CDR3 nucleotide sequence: TGTGCCAGCAGCTTCGTAGATTCAGAGACCCAGTACTTC.

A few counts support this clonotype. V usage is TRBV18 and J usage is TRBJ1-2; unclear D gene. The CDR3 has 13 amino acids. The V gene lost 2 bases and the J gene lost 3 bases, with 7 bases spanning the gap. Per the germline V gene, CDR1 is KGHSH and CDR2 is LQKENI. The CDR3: CASSPTEDYGYTF. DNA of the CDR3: TGTGCCAGCTCACCAACGGAGGACTATGGCTACACCTTC.

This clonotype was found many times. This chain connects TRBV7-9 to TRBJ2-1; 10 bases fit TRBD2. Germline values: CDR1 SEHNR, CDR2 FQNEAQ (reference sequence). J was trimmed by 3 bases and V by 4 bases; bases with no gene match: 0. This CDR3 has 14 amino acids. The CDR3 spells CASSWTSGYNEQFF. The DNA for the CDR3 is TGTGCCAGCAGCTGGACTAGCGGCTACAATGAGCAGTTCTTC.

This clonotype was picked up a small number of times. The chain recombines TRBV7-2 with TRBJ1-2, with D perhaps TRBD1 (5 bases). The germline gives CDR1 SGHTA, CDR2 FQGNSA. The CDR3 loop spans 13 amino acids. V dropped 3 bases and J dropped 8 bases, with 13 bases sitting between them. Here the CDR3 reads CASSFGSGNGYTF. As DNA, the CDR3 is TGTGCCAGCAGCTTTGGTTCAGGGAACGGCTACACCTTC.

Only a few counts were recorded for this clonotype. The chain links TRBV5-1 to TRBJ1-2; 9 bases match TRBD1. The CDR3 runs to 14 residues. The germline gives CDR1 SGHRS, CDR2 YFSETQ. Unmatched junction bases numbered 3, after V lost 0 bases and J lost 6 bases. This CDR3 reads CASSLDRGRDGYTF. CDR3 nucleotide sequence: TGCGCCAGCAGCTTGGACAGGGGGCGAGATGGCTACACCTTC.

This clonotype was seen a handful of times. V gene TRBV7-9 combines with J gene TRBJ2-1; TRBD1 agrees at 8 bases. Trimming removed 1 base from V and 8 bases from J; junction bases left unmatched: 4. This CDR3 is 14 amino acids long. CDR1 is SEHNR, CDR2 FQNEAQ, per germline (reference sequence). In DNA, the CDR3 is TGTGCCAGCAGCTTAGTGGACAGGGCACATGAGCAGTTCTTC. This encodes CASSLVDRAHEQFF. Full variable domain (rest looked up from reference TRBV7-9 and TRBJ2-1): DTGVSQNPRHKITKRGQNVTFRCDPISEHNRLYWYRQTLGQGPEFLTYFQNEAQLEKSRLLSDRFSAERPKGSFSTLEIQRTEQGDSAMYLCASSLVDRAHEQFFGPGTRLTVL.

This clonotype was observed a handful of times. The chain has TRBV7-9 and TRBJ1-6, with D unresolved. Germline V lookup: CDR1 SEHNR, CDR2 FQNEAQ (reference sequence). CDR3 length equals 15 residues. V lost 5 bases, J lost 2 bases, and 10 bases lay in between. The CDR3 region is CASSASPAYNSPLHF. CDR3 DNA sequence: TGTGCCAGCAGCGCGAGTCCGGCCTATAATTCACCCCTCCACTTT.

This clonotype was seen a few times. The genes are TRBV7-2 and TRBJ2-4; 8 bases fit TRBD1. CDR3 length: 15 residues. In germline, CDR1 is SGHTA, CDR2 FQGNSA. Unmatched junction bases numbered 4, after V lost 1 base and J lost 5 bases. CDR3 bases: TGTGCCAGCAGCTTAGGTTTACAGGGGGAAAACATTCAGTACTTC. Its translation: CASSLGLQGENIQYF.

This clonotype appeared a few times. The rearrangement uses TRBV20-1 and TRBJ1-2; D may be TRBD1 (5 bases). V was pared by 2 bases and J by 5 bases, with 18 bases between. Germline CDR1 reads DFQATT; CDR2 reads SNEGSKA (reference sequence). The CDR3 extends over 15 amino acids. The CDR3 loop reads CSARLTSGTAYGYTF. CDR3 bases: TGCAGTGCTAGACTCACCTCCGGGACGGCATATGGCTACACCTTC.

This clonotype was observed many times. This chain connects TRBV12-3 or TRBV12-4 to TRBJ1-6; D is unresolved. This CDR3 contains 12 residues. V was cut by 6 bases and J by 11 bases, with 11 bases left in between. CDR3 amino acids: CASSPGSAPLHF. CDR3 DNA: TGTGCCAGCAGCCCCGGTTCTGCACCCCTCCACTTT.

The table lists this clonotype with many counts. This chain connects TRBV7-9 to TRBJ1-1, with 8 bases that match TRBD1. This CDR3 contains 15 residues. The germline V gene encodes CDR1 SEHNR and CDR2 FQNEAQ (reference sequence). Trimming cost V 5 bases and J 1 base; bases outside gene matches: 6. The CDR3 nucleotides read TGTGCCAGCAGCCCTCCGACAGGGGCGAACACTGAAGCTTTCTTT. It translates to CASSPPTGANTEAFF.